The next 20 T cell receptor beta chains were all read from a single sample in a study of blood T cells in healthy people across ages. The use of a sample-barcoded 5' primer and a J-beta primer mix characterized a second PCR of about 7 to 12 cycles. TCRdb re-analysed the 5' RACE reads in MiXCR, keeping a single row per CDR3 protein. The top ten clones hold approximately 14% of a sample with about a million distinct CDR3 sequences, around two fifths of them seen once. Material: blood. These receptors all come from a man aged 18 to 35 in good health.

The sample holds a few counts of this clonotype. The V and J genes are TRBV21-1 and TRBJ2-1; TRBD1 reflects the table's D call only, with no check against the DNA. TRBV21-1 has pseudogene status. The CDR3 extends over 18 amino acids. The CDR3 DNA is TGTGCCAGCAGCCTTCACCGTCCGGGACAGGGGGCTTGCAATGAGCAGTTCTTC. Translating it yields CASSLHRPGQGACNEQFF.

The rearrangement uses TRBV20-1 and TRBJ1-6, with D hard to call. The CDR3 has 15 amino acids. Trimming cost V 4 bases and J 4 bases, with 14 bases left between them. The germline gives CDR1 DFQATT, CDR2 SNEGSKA (reference sequence). The CDR3 DNA reads TGCAGTGCTATGCGGCTACGAGGGTATAATTCACCCCTCCACTTT. Its protein product is CSAMRLRGYNSPLHF.

J is TRBJ2-5 and V is TRBV27, with TRBD2 identical over 7 bases. The CDR3 consists of 15 residues. V lost 3 bases, J lost 11 bases, and 15 bases stayed unmatched. CDR1 is MNHEY, CDR2 SMNVEV, per germline (reference sequence). This CDR3 reads CASSLSSGLYNEQYF. CDR3 bases: TGTGCCAGCAGTTTGAGTAGCGGGTTATACAATGAGCAGTACTTC.

This clonotype occurred a few times. This rearrangement joins TRBV20-1 to TRBJ1-1; a possible D gene is TRBD1 (6 bases). The germline V gene encodes CDR1 DFQATT and CDR2 SNEGSKA (reference sequence). The CDR3 loop spans 14 amino acids. V lost 3 bases, J lost 1 base, and 12 bases lay in between. For the CDR3, the DNA is TGCAGTGCTAGTTCTGGGACATCGAACACTGAAGCTTTCTTT. Amino acids: CSASSGTSNTEAFF.

The rearrangement uses TRBV6-1 and TRBJ2-7, with D perhaps matching TRBD1 or TRBD2 (5 bases each). Germline CDR1 MNHNS, CDR2 SASEGT. V lost 5 bases and J 2 bases, leaving 22 bases between the germline ends. There are 17 residues in the CDR3. The CDR3: CASSRNKGRDLAYEQYF. The CDR3 region has the DNA TGTGCCAGCAGTCGGAATAAGGGCCGGGACCTGGCCTACGAGCAGTACTTC.

As to this clonotype: This may arise from a read error, as a much more abundant clone is one base away. J is TRBJ1-2 and V is TRBV20-1; D perhaps matches TRBD1 (5 bases). The CDR3 sequence is 14 residues long. CDR1 and CDR2 from the germline V gene are DFQATT and SNEGSKA (reference sequence). The V end was cut by 3 bases, the J end by 2 bases, with 13 bases between. The CDR3 nucleotides read TGCAGTGCTAGGCCGCCGGACACAAACTATGGCTACACCTTC. It is translated as CSARPPDTNYGYTF.

This clonotype was observed a few times. Here the CDR3 DNA reads TGCAGTGCTAGAGAACGCTCGGACACCTACAATGAGCAGTACTTC. This gives the protein CSARERSDTYNEQYF. The chain recombines TRBV20-1 with TRBJ2-1; TRBD1 might be the D (5 bases). TRBJ2-7 matches the DNA end more closely, so the J call is doubtful. The CDR3 spans 15 residues. In germline, CDR1 is DFQATT, CDR2 SNEGSKA (reference sequence).

V usage is TRBV19 and J usage is TRBJ2-3; D might be TRBD1 (6 bases). V lost 6 bases and J lost 2, with 15 bases in between. This CDR3 region has 15 residues. Looked up from germline, CDR1 is LNHDA and CDR2 is SQIVND (reference sequence). The CDR3: CASRADSRNTDTQYF. CDR3 DNA: TGTGCCAGTAGGGCGGACAGCCGTAACACAGATACGCAGTATTTT.

This clonotype has only a few counts. J is TRBJ1-1 and V is TRBV29-1, with D perhaps TRBD1 (5 bases). V gave up 0 bases and J gave up 8 bases, with 10 bases separating them. This CDR3 is 12 amino acids long. Germline assignment: CDR1 SQVTM and CDR2 ANQGSEA. For the CDR3, the DNA is TGCAGCGTTGAAGATCTGGGGGTCGAAGCTTTCTTT. Amino acid sequence: CSVEDLGVEAFF.

This clonotype appeared many times. The genes are TRBV4-3 and TRBJ2-1; the D gene is possibly TRBD1 (5 bases). Germline loops: CDR1 LGHNA, CDR2 YSLEER. The length of the CDR3 is 17 residues. The V and J ends lost 0 bases and 7 bases respectively, with 19 bases between them. The CDR3 protein is CASSQDTPQGLENEQFF. CDR3 coding DNA: TGCGCCAGCAGCCAAGATACCCCCCAGGGTCTGGAGAATGAGCAGTTCTTC.

This chain uses TRBV18 with TRBJ1-1, with 7 bases that match TRBD1. The ends lost 5 bases at V and 4 bases at J; junction bases unmatched: 4. In germline, CDR1 is KGHSH, CDR2 LQKENI. The CDR3 is made up of 13 amino acids. As DNA, the CDR3 is TGTGCCAGCTCAGGAGACAGGGCCACTGAAGCTTTCTTT. Its protein is CASSGDRATEAFF.

The chain carries TRBV10-3 and TRBJ2-2, with 12 bases identical to TRBD1. Germline CDR1 is ENHRY and CDR2 is SYGVKD. V was clipped by 6 bases and J by 8 bases; unmatched bases: 7. CDR3 size: 15 residues. This chain's CDR3 is CAISRDRGLSGELFF. DNA for the CDR3: TGTGCCATCAGCCGGGACAGGGGGCTCTCGGGGGAGCTGTTTTTT.

This clonotype occurred a few times. The V gene is TRBV4-3, the J gene TRBJ2-5, with TRBD1 matching over 9 bases. With 0 bases clipped from V and 5 bases from J, the junction kept 4 bases outside the gene matches. The germline CDR1 and CDR2 sequences are LGHNA and YSLEER. The CDR3 is made up of 15 amino acids. Here the CDR3 reads CASSQDRDRDETQYF. The CDR3 nucleotides are TGCGCCAGCAGCCAAGACCGGGACAGGGATGAGACCCAGTACTTC.

This clonotype was picked up one time. Being one base from a much bigger clone, this may be a read error. The chain is built from TRBV4-3 and TRBJ2-3, with D unclear. Germline V CDR1 and CDR2: LGHNA, YSLEER. CDR3 length: 14 amino acids. The CDR3 DNA reads TGCGCCAGCAGCCAAGATCGGGTTAGAGATGCGCAGTATTTT. This encodes CASSQDRVRDAQYF.

The chain carries TRBV4-1 and TRBJ1-1; the match to TRBD1 covers 7 bases. Per the germline V gene, CDR1 is MGHRA and CDR2 is YSYEKL. The CDR3 runs to 16 residues. The J segment lost 2 bases and the V segment lost 3 bases, leaving 9 bases of the junction unmatched. The CDR3 region is CASSQEQRQGNTEAFF. CDR3 bases: TGCGCCAGCAGCCAGGAACAAAGACAGGGAAACACTGAAGCTTTCTTT.

There are a few counts of this clonotype. The chain links TRBV4-3 to TRBJ2-3, with 10 bases aligning to TRBD1. The CDR3 sequence is 15 residues long. The germline gives CDR1 LGHNA, CDR2 YSLEER. The V and J ends lost 5 bases and 3 bases, in that order; junction bases with no gene match: 5. The CDR3: CASSFGTGVTDTQYF. DNA for the CDR3: TGCGCCAGCAGCTTCGGGACAGGGGTAACAGATACGCAGTATTTT.

V gene TRBV7-9 combines with J gene TRBJ1-4; 8 bases map to TRBD1. This CDR3 contains 16 residues. V dropped 4 bases and J dropped 8; count of bases not matched to a gene: 12. CDR1 is SEHNR and CDR2 is FQNEAQ in the germline V gene (reference sequence). The CDR3 here is CASSSTHQGAREKLFF. DNA for the CDR3: TGTGCCAGCAGCTCAACGCACCAGGGGGCGCGAGAAAAACTGTTTTTT. The whole variable domain, remainder taken from reference TRBV7-9 and TRBJ1-4, is DTGVSQNPRHKITKRGQNVTFRCDPISEHNRLYWYRQTLGQGPEFLTYFQNEAQLEKSRLLSDRFSAERPKGSFSTLEIQRTEQGDSAMYLCASSSTHQGAREKLFFGSGTQLSVL.

This clonotype was picked up a small number of times. The chain employs TRBV9 and TRBJ1-4; D ambiguous. Looked up from germline, CDR1 is SGDLS and CDR2 is YYNGEE. The ends were cut back, 4 bases at V and 5 bases at J, with 15 bases in the middle. The CDR3 totals 15 residues. The DNA of the CDR3 is TGTGCCAGCAGCTCCCGGACGGAGCAAAATGAAAAACTGTTTTTT. Translating it yields CASSSRTEQNEKLFF.

Points on this clonotype: The junction does not match germline at one end; this may be a read error. This chain links TRBV28 with TRBJ1-6; possible D gene TRBD1, 5 bases. Germline V gives CDR1 MDHEN, CDR2 SYDVKM. CDR3 size: 18 residues. In DNA form, the CDR3 reads TGTGCCAGCAGTTTCCCAGGGCACGCGAGCTCCCATAATTCACCCCTCCACTTT. It yields the protein CASSFPGHASSHNSPLHF.

This clonotype has only a few counts. The rearrangement uses TRBV4-3 and TRBJ1-1, with no clear D. This CDR3 has 15 residues. The V gene lost 0 bases and the J gene lost 0 bases, with 8 bases spanning the gap. Germline assignment: CDR1 LGHNA and CDR2 YSLEER. The CDR3 spells CASSQEISVNTEAFF. The CDR3 coding sequence is TGCGCCAGCAGCCAAGAGATCAGCGTGAACACTGAAGCTTTCTTT.